These 27 T cell receptor beta chains were all obtained from the same sample, sequenced in a study of sequential checkpoint blockade in melanoma. Libraries were prepared by immunoSEQ multiplex PCR; TCRdb keeps only in-frame clonotypes and omits some of them. The table lists approximately 3,600 clones, more than 55% of them singletons. The treatment is: randomized to nivolumab then ipilimumab (arm A) or the reverse (arm B). The sequencing used CD8+ T cells sorted from blood (inferred from file names), collected from a patient given nivolumab and ipilimumab in sequence. These receptors were collected from a human donor with melanoma.

The chain uses TRBV5-4 and TRBJ1-1; 7 bases match TRBD1. Trimming removed 4 bases from V and 6 bases from J; junction bases left unmatched: 21. The CDR3 has 18 amino acids. CDR1 is SGHNT and CDR2 is YYREEE in the germline V gene (reference sequence). CDR3 protein: CASSPEDTGVGLGAEAFF. The CDR3 DNA sequence: TGTGCCAGCAGCCCGGAAGATACAGGGGTCGGATTGGGCGCTGAAGCTTTCTTT. Drawing the rest from reference TRBV5-4 and TRBJ1-1, the complete variable domain is ETGVTQSPTHLIKTRGQQVTLRCSSQSGHNTVSWYQQALGQGPQFIFQYYREEENGRGNFPPRFSGLQFPNYSSELNVNALELDDSALYLCASSPEDTGVGLGAEAFFGQGTRLTVV.

The chain combines TRBV4-2 with TRBJ2-7, with 7 positions matching TRBD2. Trimming at V came to 6 bases and at J to 6 bases, leaving 2 bases not matched to a gene. Per germline, CDR1 LGHNA and CDR2 YNFKEQ. The CDR3 runs 11 residues. In DNA form, the CDR3 reads TGTGCCAGCAGGTGGGGGGGCGAGCAGTACTTC. As protein: CASRWGGEQYF.

CDR3 in DNA: TGTGCCAGCAGCACCGGGACAGGGGGGTCCGAGCAGTACTTC. Amino acid sequence: CASSTGTGGSEQYF. The chain uses TRBV6-1 and TRBJ2-7, with TRBD1 matching 11 bases. Germline V gene lookup returns CDR1 MNHNS and CDR2 SASEGT. This CDR3 is built from 14 residues. The trim removed 6 bases at V and 6 bases at J, leaving 7 bases unmatched.

V gene TRBV9 combines with J gene TRBJ2-7; TRBD2 matches 10 bases. V lost 4 bases, J lost 6 bases, and 7 bases stayed unmatched. Germline lookup yields CDR1 SGDLS and CDR2 YYNGEE. The CDR3 has 14 amino acids. CDR3 DNA sequence: TGTGCCAGCAGCTCCACTAGCGGGACAGCCGAGCAGTACTTC. As protein: CASSSTSGTAEQYF.

This clone appeared a single time. The chain employs TRBV5-4 and TRBJ2-2; TRBD2 aligns across 8 bases. V lost 6 bases and J lost 1; bases outside the gene matches: 8. This CDR3 comprises 16 residues. Germline lookup yields CDR1 SGHNT and CDR2 YYREEE (reference sequence). The CDR3 DNA follows: TGTGCCAGCACCCAACCGGGACTAGTGAACACCGGGGAGCTGTTTTTT. This translates into CASTQPGLVNTGELFF.

This clone was picked up one time. This likely traces to a read error, being one base from a far larger clone. This sequence joins TRBV6-5 and TRBJ1-2, with 7 bases lining up with TRBD1. CDR1 and CDR2 from the germline V gene are MNHEY and SVGAGI. The CDR3 length is 15 residues. Losses at the gene ends were 3 bases for V and 9 bases for J; bases not matched to a gene: 13. CDR3 in amino acids: CASSYSTGTAYRYTF. DNA for the CDR3: TGTGCCAGCAGTTATTCCACCGGGACAGCATATCGCTACACCTTC.

This clone is labeled hyperexpanded (1% or more). V and J are TRBV7-9 and TRBJ1-2; D gene uncertain. V lost 0 bases and J 5 bases, leaving 4 bases between the germline ends. Germline CDR1 reads SEHNR; CDR2 reads FQNEAQ (reference sequence). This CDR3 is 12 amino acids long. The CDR3 DNA follows: TGTGCCAGCAGCTTAGCGCAGTATGGCTACACCTTC. Encoded protein: CASSLAQYGYTF.

This clone turned up a few times. With only one base between it and a far larger clone, this is likely a read error. Other DNA sequences in the same sample also yield this CDR3. The rearrangement uses TRBV19 and TRBJ2-7; D is uncertain. The CDR3 sequence is 11 residues long. Germline loops: CDR1 LNHDA, CDR2 SQIVND (reference sequence). V lost 6 bases to trimming and J lost 6 bases, with 9 bases between them. CDR3 nucleotide sequence: TGTGCCAGTAGCATATTCGGCGAGCAGTACTTC. It specifies CASSIFGEQYF.

The chain uses TRBV10-3 and TRBJ2-6; 11 nucleotides line up with TRBD2. CDR1 is ENHRY and CDR2 is SYGVKD in the germline V gene. With V trimmed by 3 bases and J by 0 bases, 4 bases remained unmatched. The CDR3 extends over 18 amino acids. This CDR3 is CAISDPSGGPSGANVLTF. In DNA, the CDR3 is TGTGCCATCAGTGATCCTAGCGGGGGGCCCTCTGGGGCCAACGTCCTGACTTTC.

V gene TRBV27 combines with J gene TRBJ1-1; no clear D gene. V was clipped by 3 bases and J by 0 bases, with 8 bases between them. The CDR3 consists of 14 residues. Germline values: CDR1 MNHEY, CDR2 SMNVEV (reference sequence). The CDR3 loop reads CASSFIQMNTEAFF. The CDR3 DNA sequence: TGTGCCAGCAGTTTCATACAAATGAACACTGAAGCTTTCTTT.

The rearrangement links TRBV27 to TRBJ2-2; D remains unclear. Trimming removed 2 bases from V and 6 bases from J, with 13 bases in between. This CDR3 is 15 amino acids long. CDR1 is MNHEY, CDR2 SMNVEV, per germline (reference sequence). The chain's CDR3 is CASSLAVGAPGELFF. CDR3 DNA: TGTGCCAGCAGTTTAGCAGTGGGCGCCCCCGGGGAGCTGTTTTTT.

This clone is deemed hyperexpanded. The chain recombines TRBV27 with TRBJ1-2; 7 bases match TRBD1. Per germline, CDR1 MNHEY and CDR2 SMNVEV (reference sequence). Losses at the gene ends were 4 bases for V and 2 bases for J; bases not matched to a gene: 13. This CDR3 is 17 amino acids long. CDR3 sequence: CASSSDRRGPSNYGYTF. In DNA, the CDR3 is TGTGCCAGCAGTTCGGACAGGAGGGGACCCTCGAACTATGGCTACACCTTC.

Points on this clone: Other DNA sequences from this sample encode an identical CDR3 as well. V gene TRBV27 combines with J gene TRBJ1-2; no clear D. The length of the CDR3 is 13 residues. V dropped 5 bases and J dropped 7 bases, with 14 bases sitting between them. Per the germline V gene, CDR1 is MNHEY and CDR2 is SMNVEV (reference sequence). The CDR3 spells CASSPTLAGGYTF. The DNA of the CDR3 is TGTGCCAGCAGTCCGACCCTCGCGGGTGGCTACACCTTC.

This clone was observed a few times. The rearrangement uses TRBV7-8 and TRBJ2-7; 9 bases map to TRBD1. V lost 4 bases and J lost 5; bases outside the gene matches: 9. The CDR3 is 15 residues long. In germline, CDR1 is SGHVS, CDR2 FQNEAQ. CDR3 coding DNA: TGTGCCAGCAGCTCCCCGGAACAGGGGGCAAACGAGCAGTACTTC. Protein: CASSSPEQGANEQYF.

A few counts support this clone. This chain connects TRBV27 to TRBJ2-7; tentative D call: TRBD1 (6 bases). This CDR3 region has 12 residues. Per the germline V gene, CDR1 is MNHEY and CDR2 is SMNVEV (reference sequence). Between the trimmed V and J ends, which lost 2 bases and 6 bases, there was a span of 8 bases. This CDR3 is CASSLGGLEQYF. Written as DNA, the CDR3 is TGTGCCAGCAGTTTAGGGGGCCTCGAGCAGTACTTC.

The chain combines TRBV6-4 with TRBJ2-2; perhaps TRBD2 as D (7 bases). Germline-derived CDR1 and CDR2 are MRHNA and SNTAGT. V was clipped by 2 bases and J by 5 bases, with 15 bases between them. The CDR3 has 16 amino acids. In DNA, the CDR3 is TGTGCCAGCAGTGACGGAGGGGGGGGCGATACCGGGGAGCTGTTTTTT. Translating it yields CASSDGGGGDTGELFF.

In this sample, this clone turned up a few times. The rearrangement links TRBV19 to TRBJ2-7; TRBD1 is a possible D gene (5 bases). The CDR3 spans 14 residues. Germline assignment: CDR1 LNHDA and CDR2 SQIVND (reference sequence). The V end was cut by 5 bases, the J end by 2 bases, with 13 bases between. The CDR3 bases are TGTGCCAGTAGTTATGACAGCGCACCCTACGAGCAGTACTTC. It translates to CASSYDSAPYEQYF.

The V and J genes are TRBV27 and TRBJ2-3, with D possibly matching TRBD1 (5 bases). Trimming pared 7 bases from V and 6 bases from J, leaving 17 bases between. From germline, CDR1 is MNHEY and CDR2 SMNVEV (reference sequence). CDR3 size: 14 residues. CDR3: CASTPSTGSDTQYF. CDR3 coding DNA: TGTGCCAGCACCCCATCTACAGGATCGGATACGCAGTATTTT.

The chain carries TRBV19 and TRBJ2-7, with a tentative D call TRBD2 (6 bases). The germline gives CDR1 LNHDA, CDR2 SQIVND (reference sequence). The CDR3 consists of 15 residues. V dropped 10 bases and J dropped 0 bases, with 19 bases sitting between them. The CDR3 reads CATTPGGAASYEQYF. The CDR3 nucleotides read TGTGCCACTACGCCAGGAGGGGCTGCCTCCTACGAGCAGTACTTC. The variable domain in full, completed from reference TRBV19 and TRBJ2-7, reads DGGITQSPKYLFRKEGQNVTLSCEQNLNHDAMYWYRQDPGQGLRLIYYSQIVNDFQKGDIAEGYSVSREKKESFPLTVTSAQKNPTAFYLCATTPGGAASYEQYFGPGTRLTVT.

The gene calls are TRBV5-5 and TRBJ2-2; 9 bases align to TRBD2. This CDR3 spans 17 amino acids. V shed 2 bases, J shed 2 bases, and the junction held 7 bases outside the gene matches. Per the germline V gene, CDR1 is SGHKS and CDR2 is YYEKEE (reference sequence). The CDR3 loop reads CASSFLSGGANTGELFF. The CDR3 region has the DNA TGTGCCAGCAGCTTCCTTAGCGGGGGTGCAAACACCGGGGAGCTGTTTTTT.

The chain couples TRBV27 to TRBJ1-1; 10 bases align to TRBD1. This CDR3 has 14 amino acids. Germline loops: CDR1 MNHEY, CDR2 SMNVEV (reference sequence). V trimming: 3 bases; J trimming: 6 bases; junction bases outside the gene matches: 4. The CDR3 nucleotides are TGTGCCAGCAGTTTCACCGGGACAGGGGCTGAAGCTTTCTTT. As protein: CASSFTGTGAEAFF.

The V call is TRBV9, the J call TRBJ2-1; tentative D call: TRBD2 (5 bases). The CDR3 consists of 16 residues. The V end lost 3 bases, the J end lost 5 bases, and 18 bases lay between the germline ends. Germline CDR1 SGDLS, CDR2 YYNGEE. The CDR3, as DNA: TGTGCCAGCAGCGCCGATCATACTAGTTTTAACAATGAGCAGTTCTTC. Translation gives CASSADHTSFNNEQFF.

V is TRBV7-9 and J is TRBJ2-3; 9 bases agree with TRBD1. The junction had 9 bases not matched to a gene; V was cut back by 3 bases and J by 5 bases. The CDR3 spans 16 residues. Germline lookup yields CDR1 SEHNR and CDR2 FQNEAQ (reference sequence). This chain's CDR3 is CASSLGQGLTGDTQYF. Written as DNA, the CDR3 is TGTGCCAGCAGCTTGGGACAGGGACTCACAGGAGATACGCAGTATTTT.

Only a few counts were recorded for this clone. A far larger clone is off by one base, so a read error is likely. The rearrangement joins TRBV4-3 to TRBJ2-7, with TRBD1 as a possible D gene (6 bases). Per the germline V gene, CDR1 is LGHNA and CDR2 is YSLEER. This CDR3 comprises 15 residues. Trimming pared 0 bases from V and 7 bases from J, leaving 16 bases between. Here the CDR3 reads CASSQDKRDTNEQYF. CDR3 nucleotide sequence: TGCGCCAGCAGCCAAGATAAGAGGGACACAAATGAGCAGTACTTC.

This clone was counted a single time. This sequence joins TRBV19 and TRBJ2-1; tentative D call: TRBD1 (5 bases). The CDR3 contains 15 residues. Germline-derived CDR1 and CDR2 are LNHDA and SQIVND (reference sequence). V lost 0 bases and J 6 bases, leaving 12 bases between the germline ends. The CDR3 region has the DNA TGTGCCAGTAGTATAGATGGGGCGGCACTCAATGAGCAGTTCTTC. Amino acid sequence: CASSIDGAALNEQFF.

This clone was seen just once. In DNA, the CDR3 is TGTGCCAGCAGCATTTCCATCGAGGGCACTGAAGCTTTCTTT. Amino acid sequence: CASSISIEGTEAFF. The rearrangement joins TRBV5-6 to TRBJ1-1; D remains ambiguous. The CDR3 totals 14 residues. V was trimmed by 4 bases and J by 4 bases, leaving 14 bases between them. Germline CDR1 reads SGHDT; CDR2 reads YYEEEE. The full variable domain, its missing parts supplied by reference TRBV5-6 and TRBJ1-1, is DAGVTQSPTHLIKTRGQQVTLRCSPKSGHDTVSWYQQALGQGPQFIFQYYEEEERQRGNFPDRFSGHQFPNYSSELNVNALLLGDSALYLCASSISIEGTEAFFGQGTRLTVV.

V and J are TRBV4-3 and TRBJ1-1; D is possibly TRBD1 (5 bases). Looked up from germline, CDR1 is LGHNA and CDR2 is YSLEER. The CDR3 length is 16 residues. Trimming shortened V by 0 bases and J by 8 bases, and 19 bases separated the two germline ends. CDR3 DNA sequence: TGCGCCAGCAGCCAAGAAATAGCGGCAGGGCACTTCGAAGCTTTCTTT. Encoded protein: CASSQEIAAGHFEAFF.